This TCR beta chain comes out of a study of blood T cell repertoires in COVID-19. V shed 3 bases, J shed 8 bases, and the junction held 10 bases outside the gene matches. The CDR3 loop spans 16 amino acids. Per the germline V gene, CDR1 is SGHTS and CDR2 is YDEGEE. In the study's own analysis: Reference gene primers were amplified, and this amplification served to estimate nucleated cell counts. Libraries were prepared by immunoSEQ multiplex PCR; TCRdb keeps only in-frame clonotypes and omits some of them. D and trimming come from the DNA, and the V and J calls and clone size come from that table. The sample holds about 220,000 clones, approximately 88% seen once.

This TCR came from a woman aged 40 to 50 with acute COVID-19. Sequencing input: PBMCs or T cells enriched from blood (not recorded which). The chain recombines TRBV5-8 with TRBJ2-1; 11 bases fit TRBD2. The CDR3 is CASSSLLAGVGDEQFF. The CDR3 DNA reads as TGTGCCAGCAGCTCCCTACTAGCGGGAGTAGGCGATGAGCAGTTCTTC. Combining the CDR3 with reference TRBV5-8 and TRBJ2-1 gives the whole variable domain EAGVTQSPTHLIKTRGQQATLRCSPISGHTSVYWYQQALGLGLQFLLWYDEGEERNRGNFPPRFSGRQFPNYSSELNVNALELEDSALYLCASSSLLAGVGDEQFFGPGTRLTVL.